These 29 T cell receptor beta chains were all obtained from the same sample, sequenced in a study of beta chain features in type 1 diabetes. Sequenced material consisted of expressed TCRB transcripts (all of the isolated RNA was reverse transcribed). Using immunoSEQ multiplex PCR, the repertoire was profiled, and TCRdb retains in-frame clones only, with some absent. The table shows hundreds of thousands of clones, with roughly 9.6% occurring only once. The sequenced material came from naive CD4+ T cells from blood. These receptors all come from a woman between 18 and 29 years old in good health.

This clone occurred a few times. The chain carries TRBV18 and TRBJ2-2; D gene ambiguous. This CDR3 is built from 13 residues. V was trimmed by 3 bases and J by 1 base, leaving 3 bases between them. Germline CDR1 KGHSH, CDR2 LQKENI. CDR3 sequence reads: CASSPVNTGELFF. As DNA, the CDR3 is TGTGCCAGCTCACCCGTGAACACCGGGGAGCTGTTTTTT.

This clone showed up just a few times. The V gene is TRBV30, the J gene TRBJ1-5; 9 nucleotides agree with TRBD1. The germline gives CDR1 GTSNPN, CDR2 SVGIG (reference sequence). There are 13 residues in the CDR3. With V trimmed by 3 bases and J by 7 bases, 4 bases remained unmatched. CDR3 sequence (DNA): TGTGCCTGGAGGGGACAGGGCGTCCAGCCCCAGCATTTT. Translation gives CAWRGQGVQPQHF.

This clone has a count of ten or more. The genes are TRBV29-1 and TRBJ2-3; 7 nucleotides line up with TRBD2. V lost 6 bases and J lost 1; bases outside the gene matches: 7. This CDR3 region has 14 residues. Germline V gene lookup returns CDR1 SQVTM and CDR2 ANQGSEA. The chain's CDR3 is CSVAPAGRTDTQYF. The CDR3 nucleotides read TGCAGCGTGGCCCCAGCGGGACGCACAGATACGCAGTATTTT.

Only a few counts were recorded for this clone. The CDR3 bases are TGTGCCAGCGCGCCTTCCGGGGTCACTGAAGCTTTCTTT. It codes for CASAPSGVTEAFF. The chain links TRBV2 to TRBJ1-1, with D uncertain. Between the trimmed V and J ends, which lost 8 bases and 4 bases, there was a span of 14 bases. There are 13 residues in the CDR3. CDR1 SNHLY and CDR2 FYNNEI come from the germline V gene.

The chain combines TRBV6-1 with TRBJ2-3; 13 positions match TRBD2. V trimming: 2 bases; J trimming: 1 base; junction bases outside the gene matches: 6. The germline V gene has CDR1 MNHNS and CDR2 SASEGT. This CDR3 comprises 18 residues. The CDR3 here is CASSETSGGALRTDTQYF. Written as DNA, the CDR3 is TGTGCCAGCAGTGAAACTAGCGGGGGGGCCCTCCGCACAGATACGCAGTATTTT.

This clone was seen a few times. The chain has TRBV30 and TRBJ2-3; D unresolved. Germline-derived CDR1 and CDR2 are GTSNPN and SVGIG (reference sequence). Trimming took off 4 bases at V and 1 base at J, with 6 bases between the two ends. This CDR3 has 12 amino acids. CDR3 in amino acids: CAWIRGTDTQYF. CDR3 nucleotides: TGTGCCTGGATCCGGGGCACAGATACGCAGTATTTT.

For the CDR3, the DNA is TGTGCCAGCAGCCTGACAGGGCCCTCCTACGAGCAGTACTTC. Its translation: CASSLTGPSYEQYF. This chain connects TRBV28 to TRBJ2-7; 7 bases fit TRBD1. The J segment lost 0 bases and the V segment lost 6 bases, leaving 5 bases of the junction unmatched. The CDR3 extends over 14 amino acids. CDR1 and CDR2 from the germline V gene are MDHEN and SYDVKM.

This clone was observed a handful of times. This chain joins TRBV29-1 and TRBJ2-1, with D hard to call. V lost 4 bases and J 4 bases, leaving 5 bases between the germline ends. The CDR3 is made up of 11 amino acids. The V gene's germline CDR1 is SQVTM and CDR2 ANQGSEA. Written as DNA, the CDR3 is TGCAGCGTTGTCGTTTACAATGAGCAGTTCTTC. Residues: CSVVVYNEQFF.

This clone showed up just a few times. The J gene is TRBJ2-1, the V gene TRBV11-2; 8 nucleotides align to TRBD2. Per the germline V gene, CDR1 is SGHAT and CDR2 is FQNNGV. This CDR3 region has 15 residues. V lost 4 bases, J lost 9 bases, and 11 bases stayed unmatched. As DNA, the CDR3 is TGTGCCAGCAGCTCCCTCGCGGGGGGTCCAAGTGAGCAGTTCTTC. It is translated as CASSSLAGGPSEQFF.

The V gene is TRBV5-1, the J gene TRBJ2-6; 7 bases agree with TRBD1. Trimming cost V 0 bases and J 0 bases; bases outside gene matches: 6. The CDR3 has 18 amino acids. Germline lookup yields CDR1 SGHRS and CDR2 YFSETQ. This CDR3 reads CASSLVQGESSGANVLTF. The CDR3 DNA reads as TGCGCCAGCAGCTTGGTTCAGGGGGAGAGCTCTGGGGCCAACGTCCTGACTTTC.

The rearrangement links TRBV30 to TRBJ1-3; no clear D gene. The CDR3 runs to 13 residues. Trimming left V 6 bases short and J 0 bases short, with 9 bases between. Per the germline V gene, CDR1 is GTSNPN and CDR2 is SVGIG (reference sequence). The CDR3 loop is CACNSYSGNTIYF. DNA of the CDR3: TGTGCCTGTAACAGCTACTCTGGAAACACCATATATTTT.

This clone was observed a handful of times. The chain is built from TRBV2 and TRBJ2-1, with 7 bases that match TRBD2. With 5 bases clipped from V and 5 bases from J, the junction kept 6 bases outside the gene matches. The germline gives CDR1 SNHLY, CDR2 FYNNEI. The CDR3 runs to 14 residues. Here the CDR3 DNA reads TGTGCCAGCAGTTCAAGCGGGAAAAACAATGAGCAGTTCTTC. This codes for CASSSSGKNNEQFF.

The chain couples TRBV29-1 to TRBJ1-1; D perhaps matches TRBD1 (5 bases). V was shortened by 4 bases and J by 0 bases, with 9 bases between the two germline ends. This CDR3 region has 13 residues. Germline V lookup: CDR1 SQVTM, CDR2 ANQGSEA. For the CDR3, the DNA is TGCAGCGTTGGGGGCAGAATGAACACTGAAGCTTTCTTT. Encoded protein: CSVGGRMNTEAFF.

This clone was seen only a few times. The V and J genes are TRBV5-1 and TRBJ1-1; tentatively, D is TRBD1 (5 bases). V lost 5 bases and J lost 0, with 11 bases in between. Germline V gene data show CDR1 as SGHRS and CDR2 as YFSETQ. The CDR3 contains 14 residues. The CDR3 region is CASRTERMNTEAFF. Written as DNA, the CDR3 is TGCGCCAGCAGGACAGAAAGAATGAACACTGAAGCTTTCTTT.

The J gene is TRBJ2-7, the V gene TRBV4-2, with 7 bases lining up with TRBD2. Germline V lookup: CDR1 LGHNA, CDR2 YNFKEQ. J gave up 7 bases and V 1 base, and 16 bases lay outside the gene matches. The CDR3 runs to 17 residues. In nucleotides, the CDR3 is TGTGCCAGCAGCCAAGGGGAACGGCGGGAGACCTTGGTGGAGCAGTACTTC. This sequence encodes CASSQGERRETLVEQYF.

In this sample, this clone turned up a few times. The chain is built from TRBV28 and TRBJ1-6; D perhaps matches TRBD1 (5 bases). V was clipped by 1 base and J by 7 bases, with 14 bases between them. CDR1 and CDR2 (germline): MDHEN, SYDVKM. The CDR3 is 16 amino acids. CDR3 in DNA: TGTGCCAGCAGTTTATTGGCCCGACAGTTAAATTCACCCCTCCACTTT. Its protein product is CASSLLARQLNSPLHF.

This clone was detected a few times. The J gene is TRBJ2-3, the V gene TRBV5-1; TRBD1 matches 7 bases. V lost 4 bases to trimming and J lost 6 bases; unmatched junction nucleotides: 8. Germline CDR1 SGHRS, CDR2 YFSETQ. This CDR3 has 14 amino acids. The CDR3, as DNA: TGCGCCAGCAGCCGGGACAGCGGCTTGGATACGCAGTATTTT. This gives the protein CASSRDSGLDTQYF.

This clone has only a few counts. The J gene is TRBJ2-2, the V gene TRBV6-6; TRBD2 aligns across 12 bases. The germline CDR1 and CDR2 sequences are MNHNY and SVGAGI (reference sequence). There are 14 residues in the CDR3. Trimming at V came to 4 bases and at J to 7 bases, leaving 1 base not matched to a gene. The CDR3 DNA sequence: TGTGCCAGCAGTTGGGGACTAGCGGGCGGGGAGCTGTTTTTT. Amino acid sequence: CASSWGLAGGELFF.

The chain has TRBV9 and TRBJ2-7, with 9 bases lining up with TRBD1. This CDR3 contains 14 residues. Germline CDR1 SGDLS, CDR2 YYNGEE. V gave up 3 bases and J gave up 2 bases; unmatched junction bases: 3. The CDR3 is CASSARDRAYEQYF. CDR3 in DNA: TGTGCCAGCAGCGCCCGGGACAGGGCCTACGAGCAGTACTTC.

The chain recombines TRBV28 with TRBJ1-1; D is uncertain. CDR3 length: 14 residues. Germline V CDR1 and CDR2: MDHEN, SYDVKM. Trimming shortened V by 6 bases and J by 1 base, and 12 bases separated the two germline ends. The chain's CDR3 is CASSGPGENTEAFF. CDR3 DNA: TGTGCCAGCAGCGGACCCGGGGAGAACACTGAAGCTTTCTTT.

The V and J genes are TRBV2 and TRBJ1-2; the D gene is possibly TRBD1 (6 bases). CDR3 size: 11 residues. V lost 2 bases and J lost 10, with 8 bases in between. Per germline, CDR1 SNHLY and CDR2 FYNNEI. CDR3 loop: CASSEKGDYTF. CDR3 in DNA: TGTGCCAGCAGTGAAAAGGGGGACTACACCTTC.

The CDR3 loop is CASTPALTPTRGYTF. The CDR3 DNA is TGTGCCAGCACTCCCGCCCTAACCCCCACCCGAGGCTACACCTTC. This rearrangement joins TRBV7-9 to TRBJ1-2; D unclear. This CDR3 spans 15 amino acids. Germline assignment: CDR1 SEHNR and CDR2 FQNEAQ (reference sequence). The germline V and J ends were trimmed by 7 bases and 8 bases, with 23 bases remaining between them.

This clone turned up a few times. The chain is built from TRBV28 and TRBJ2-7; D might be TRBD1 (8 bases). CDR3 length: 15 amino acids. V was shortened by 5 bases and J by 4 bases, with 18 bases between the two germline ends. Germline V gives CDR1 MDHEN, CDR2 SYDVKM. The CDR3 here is CASSHRQGREYEQYF. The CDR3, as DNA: TGTGCCAGCAGTCACAGACAGGGGAGGGAATACGAGCAGTACTTC.

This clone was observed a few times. CDR3 sequence: CSVSSGSGYTF. The CDR3 DNA is TGCAGCGTTTCGTCCGGGAGTGGCTACACCTTC. The genes are TRBV29-1 and TRBJ1-2; D gene unclear. Germline loops: CDR1 SQVTM, CDR2 ANQGSEA. The CDR3 consists of 11 residues. Trimming took off 5 bases at V and 7 bases at J, with 11 bases between the two ends.

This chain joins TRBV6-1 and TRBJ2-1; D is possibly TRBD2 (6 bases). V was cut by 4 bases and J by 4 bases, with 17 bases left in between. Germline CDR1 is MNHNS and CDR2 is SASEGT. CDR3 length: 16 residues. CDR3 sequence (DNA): TGTGCCAGCAGTGTGCATGTGGCTAGCGTTTACAATGAGCAGTTCTTC. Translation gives CASSVHVASVYNEQFF.

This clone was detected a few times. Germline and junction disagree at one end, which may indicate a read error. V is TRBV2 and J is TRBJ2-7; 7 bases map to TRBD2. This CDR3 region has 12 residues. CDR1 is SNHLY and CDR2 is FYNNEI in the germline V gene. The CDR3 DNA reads TGTGCCAGCGGACGGGAGGCCGGGGTCCCTTTTTTC. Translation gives CASGREAGVPFF.

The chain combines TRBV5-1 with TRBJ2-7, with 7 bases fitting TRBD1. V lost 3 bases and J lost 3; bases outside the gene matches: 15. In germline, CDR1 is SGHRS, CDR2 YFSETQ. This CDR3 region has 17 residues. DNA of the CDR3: TGCGCCAGCAGCTATTCTCCCGCCGGGACAGAAGGCTACGAGCAGTACTTC. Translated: CASSYSPAGTEGYEQYF.

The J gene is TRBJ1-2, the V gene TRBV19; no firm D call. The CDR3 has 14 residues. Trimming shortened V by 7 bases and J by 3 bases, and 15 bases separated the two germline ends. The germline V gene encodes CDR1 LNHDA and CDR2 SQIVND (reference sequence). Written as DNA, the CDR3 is TGTGCCAGTACCTTCGACGGAGCGGACTATGGCTACACCTTC. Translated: CASTFDGADYGYTF. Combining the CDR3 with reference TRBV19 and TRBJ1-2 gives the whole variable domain DGGITQSPKYLFRKEGQNVTLSCEQNLNHDAMYWYRQDPGQGLRLIYYSQIVNDFQKGDIAEGYSVSREKKESFPLTVTSAQKNPTAFYLCASTFDGADYGYTFGSGTRLTVV.

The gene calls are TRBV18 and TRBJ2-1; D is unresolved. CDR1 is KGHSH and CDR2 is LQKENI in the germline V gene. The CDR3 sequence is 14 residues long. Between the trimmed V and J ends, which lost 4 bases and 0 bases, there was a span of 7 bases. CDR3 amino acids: CASSLQSSYNEQFF. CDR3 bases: TGTGCCAGCTCACTACAGAGCTCCTACAATGAGCAGTTCTTC.